Sequencing of this T cell receptor beta chain was carried out in a study of T cell changes during pregnancy in multiple sclerosis. Measured with immunoSEQ multiplex PCR; TCRdb has only the in-frame clones, and not every one. The data show under 95,000 clones, 75% to 95% seen once. The CDR3 has 14 amino acids. The trim removed 5 bases at V and 0 bases at J, leaving 2 bases unmatched. The V gene's germline CDR1 is SGHAT and CDR2 FQNNGV. The receptor was derived from a female donor with multiple sclerosis, enrolled in a pregnancy study. The sequencing here drew on CD4+ T cells from peripheral blood mononuclear cells, taken before pregnancy. The chain combines TRBV11-2 with TRBJ2-7; TRBD1 agrees at 9 bases. This CDR3 is CASSPTGGSYEQYF. CDR3 DNA sequence: TGTGCCAGCAGCCCGACAGGGGGCTCCTACGAGCAGTACTTC.